The present T cell receptor (beta chain) was sequenced within a study of cytomegalovirus exposure and HLA in healthy donors. The study ran its PCR with 60 Vbeta and 13 Jbeta primers. Sequencing used immunoSEQ multiplex PCR; TCRdb keeps in-frame clones, though not all of them. The sample shows around 140,000 clones, roughly 80% of them seen only once. Despite likely unrecorded immune exposures, the donors were nominally healthy at the time of sampling. Study findings and constraints: A classifier reportedly called cytomegalovirus status with high sensitivity and specificity.

Germline loops: CDR1 GTSNPN, CDR2 SVGIG (reference sequence). The CDR3 covers 14 residues. Unmatched junction bases numbered 5, after V lost 5 bases and J lost 9 bases. As for this clone: The antigen remains undetermined.

V gene TRBV30 combines with J gene TRBJ1-6, with 12 bases aligning to TRBD1. The origin of this receptor is a woman aged 60-75 years in good health and CMV-seronegative. Sequencing was done on a sample of PBMCs. This CDR3 is CAWGTGGSSSPLHF. The CDR3 coding sequence is TGTGCCTGGGGGACAGGGGGCTCGAGTTCACCCCTCCACTTT.